These 22 T cell receptor beta chains came from one sample sequenced in a study of technical replicates of blood from several donors. Libraries were prepared by immunoSEQ multiplex PCR; TCRdb keeps only in-frame clonotypes and omits some of them. The sample records over 50,000 clones, more than 85% being singletons. The sample consisted of PBMCs. The receptors shown here come from a human donor in good health. Some clones in this sample may be carry-over from other donors' samples.

The rearrangement joins TRBV6-6 to TRBJ2-6; TRBD1 matches 8 bases. With V trimmed by 6 bases and J by 3 bases, 4 bases remained unmatched. CDR1 is MNHNY, CDR2 SVGAGI, per germline (reference sequence). The CDR3 spans 15 residues. DNA for the CDR3: TGTGCCAGCAGCGCAGGGGGCGGTGGGGCCAACGTCCTGACTTTC. The encoded protein is CASSAGGGGANVLTF.

The gene calls are TRBV9 and TRBJ2-5, with a tentative D call TRBD2 (6 bases). The CDR3 runs to 14 residues. Trimming shortened V by 3 bases and J by 1 base, and 10 bases separated the two germline ends. Germline loops: CDR1 SGDLS, CDR2 YYNGEE. The CDR3 sequence: CASSGGLPQETQYF. The CDR3 DNA reads as TGTGCCAGCAGCGGGGGACTGCCCCAAGAGACCCAGTACTTC.

Concerning this clone itself: A junction end diverges from the germline sequence, so it may reflect a read error. This chain joins TRBV5-8 and TRBJ2-5; D unclear. Germline V gene sequence: CDR1 SGHTS, CDR2 YDEGEE. The CDR3 has 12 residues. The CDR3 here is CASSLHQETQYF. The CDR3, as DNA: TGTGCCAGCAGCTTGCACCAGGAGACCCAGTACTTC. The full variable domain, in which reference TRBV5-8 and TRBJ2-5 provide the parts outside the CDR3, is EAGVTQSPTHLIKTRGQQATLRCSPISGHTSVYWYQQALGLGLQFLLWYDEGEERNRGNFPPRFSGRQFPNYSSELNVNALELEDSALYLCASSLHQETQYFGPGTRLLVL.

This sequence joins TRBV12-5 and TRBJ2-5, with D possibly being TRBD2 (5 bases). V was clipped by 3 bases and J by 0 bases, with 11 bases between them. Germline lookup yields CDR1 LGHNT and CDR2 FRNRAP. The CDR3 extends over 15 amino acids. CDR3 amino acids: CASGLPADNQETQYF. CDR3 nucleotide sequence: TGTGCTAGTGGTTTACCAGCGGATAACCAAGAGACCCAGTACTTC.

The V call is TRBV29-1, the J call TRBJ2-3, with 10 positions matching TRBD1. This CDR3 region has 14 residues. Trimming at V came to 6 bases and at J to 3 bases, leaving 6 bases not matched to a gene. CDR1 and CDR2 from the germline V gene are SQVTM and ANQGSEA. The CDR3 DNA is TGCAGCGTCGGGGGACAGGGGATAACAGATACGCAGTATTTT. Protein: CSVGGQGITDTQYF.

This chain links TRBV7-9 with TRBJ2-1; TRBD2 matches 9 bases. The CDR3 is made up of 18 amino acids. Germline CDR1 reads SEHNR; CDR2 reads FQNEAQ (reference sequence). Unmatched junction bases numbered 17, after V lost 5 bases and J lost 6 bases. The CDR3, as DNA: TGTGCCAGCAGCGGGGTAGGCGGGAGGGTTATCTTGGGCAATGAGCAGTTCTTC. Translation gives CASSGVGGRVILGNEQFF. The whole variable domain, remainder taken from reference TRBV7-9 and TRBJ2-1, is DTGVSQNPRHKITKRGQNVTFRCDPISEHNRLYWYRQTLGQGPEFLTYFQNEAQLEKSRLLSDRFSAERPKGSFSTLEIQRTEQGDSAMYLCASSGVGGRVILGNEQFFGPGTRLTVL.

This clone has just one count. The chain employs TRBV7-9 and TRBJ2-5; D might be TRBD2 (6 bases). V lost 4 bases and J lost 7, with 13 bases in between. The CDR3 extends over 13 amino acids. Per germline, CDR1 SEHNR and CDR2 FQNEAQ (reference sequence). The chain's CDR3 is CASSWGDRGTQYF. CDR3 nucleotides: TGTGCCAGCAGCTGGGGGGACCGGGGGACCCAGTACTTC.

The V call is TRBV30, the J call TRBJ1-2, with TRBD1 identical over 9 bases. The V segment lost 5 bases and the J segment 2 bases; nucleotides outside the gene matches: 0. The germline CDR1 and CDR2 sequences are GTSNPN and SVGIG (reference sequence). This CDR3 has 12 residues. The CDR3, as DNA: TGTGCCTGGGACAGGGGGAACTATGGCTACACCTTC. Translating gives CAWDRGNYGYTF.

The chain links TRBV7-8 to TRBJ2-7; 12 bases agree with TRBD2. From germline, CDR1 is SGHVS and CDR2 FQNEAQ. The CDR3 totals 14 residues. V lost 5 bases to trimming and J lost 5 bases; unmatched junction nucleotides: 4. The CDR3 nucleotides are TGTGCCAGCAGCATGGGACTAGCGGGCCACGAGCAGTACTTC. This codes for CASSMGLAGHEQYF.

The chain links TRBV15 to TRBJ1-2; weak D call: TRBD1 (5 bases). Between the trimmed V and J ends, which lost 0 bases and 2 bases, there was a span of 19 bases. CDR1 and CDR2 from the germline V gene are LNHNV and YYDKDF (reference sequence). CDR3 length: 18 residues. The CDR3, as DNA: TGTGCCACCAGCAGAGATCAGCCAGGCGGAAGGGGAAACTATGGCTACACCTTC. Its translation: CATSRDQPGGRGNYGYTF.

The rearrangement uses TRBV25-1 and TRBJ1-3; possibly TRBD1 for D (6 bases). The V and J ends lost 3 bases and 9 bases respectively, with 12 bases between them. Germline V gene lookup returns CDR1 MGHDK and CDR2 SYGVNS. This CDR3 is built from 13 residues. CDR3 DNA: TGTGCCAGCAGTGATGGGGGGGGCCTCACCATATATTTT. As protein: CASSDGGGLTIYF.

The CDR3 region has the DNA TGCGCCAGCAGCACAGAGCTGAGGGACACAGATACGCAGTATTTT. It codes for CASSTELRDTDTQYF. The chain is built from TRBV5-1 and TRBJ2-3, with a weak D call TRBD2 (5 bases). In germline, CDR1 is SGHRS, CDR2 YFSETQ. V lost 4 bases and J 2 bases, leaving 14 bases between the germline ends. This CDR3 region has 15 residues.

The chain recombines TRBV6-6 with TRBJ2-7; 8 bases align to TRBD1. Germline CDR1 reads MNHNY; CDR2 reads SVGAGI (reference sequence). This CDR3 is built from 14 residues. Trimming at V came to 6 bases and at J to 5 bases, leaving 9 bases not matched to a gene. The CDR3 reads CASSTGQGGHEQYF. The CDR3 coding sequence is TGTGCCAGCAGCACCGGACAGGGTGGGCACGAGCAGTACTTC.

The chain uses TRBV4-1 and TRBJ1-2; 10 bases map to TRBD1. The CDR3 runs to 16 residues. V shed 4 bases and J 4 bases; nucleotides not matched to a gene: 9. Germline assignment: CDR1 MGHRA and CDR2 YSYEKL. The CDR3 DNA is TGCGCCAGCAGCCCCCAAGCTAGGACAGGGGGCTATGGCTACACCTTC. Translation gives CASSPQARTGGYGYTF.

CDR3 sequence: CASSLWAGGVQETQYF. CDR3 DNA: TGTGCCAGCAGCTTATGGGCGGGAGGGGTACAAGAGACCCAGTACTTC. V usage is TRBV7-2 and J usage is TRBJ2-5; 9 nucleotides line up with TRBD2. J gave up 2 bases and V 2 bases, and 6 bases lay outside the gene matches. Germline V gene lookup returns CDR1 SGHTA and CDR2 FQGNSA. This CDR3 spans 16 amino acids.

The V call is TRBV7-2, the J call TRBJ1-1; no clear D. The germline V gene has CDR1 SGHTA and CDR2 FQGNSA. Trimming removed 5 bases from V and 5 bases from J, with 12 bases in between. The CDR3 has 13 amino acids. DNA for the CDR3: TGTGCCAGCAGCGCCTTCGGGTGGACTGAAGCTTTCTTT. Its protein is CASSAFGWTEAFF.

V and J are TRBV7-7 and TRBJ1-1, with D perhaps matching TRBD1 (5 bases). The V gene's germline CDR1 is SSHAT and CDR2 FNYEAQ (reference sequence). V lost 2 bases and J lost 2, with 12 bases in between. The CDR3 is made up of 15 amino acids. Here the CDR3 reads CASSLFMGGNTEAFF. In DNA, the CDR3 is TGTGCCAGCAGCTTATTTATGGGGGGAAACACTGAAGCTTTCTTT.

V and J are TRBV4-3 and TRBJ2-7; 10 bases line up with TRBD2. This CDR3 has 19 amino acids. The germline CDR1 and CDR2 sequences are LGHNA and YSLEER. Trimming took 0 bases from V and 4 from J; bases not matched to a gene: 15. CDR3 DNA sequence: TGCGCCAGCAGCCAAGATTCCAGCGGGGGGGCCCTCCAAGGGTACGAGCAGTACTTC. Translating gives CASSQDSSGGALQGYEQYF.

The genes are TRBV27 and TRBJ1-6; no clear D gene. The V and J ends lost 2 bases and 0 bases respectively, with 17 bases between them. CDR3 length: 19 amino acids. Germline CDR1 and CDR2: MNHEY and SMNVEV (reference sequence). CDR3 loop: CASSLRRVKGSSYNSPLHF. In DNA, the CDR3 is TGTGCCAGCAGTTTACGGAGGGTAAAAGGGAGCTCCTATAATTCACCCCTCCACTTT.

This rearrangement joins TRBV29-1 to TRBJ2-3; tentative D call: TRBD2 (6 bases). The CDR3 has 15 residues. The germline V gene has CDR1 SQVTM and CDR2 ANQGSEA. Deletions cut 6 bases from V and 2 bases from J, with 18 bases between. The chain's CDR3 is CSVGSVAASTDTQYF. DNA of the CDR3: TGCAGCGTGGGGTCCGTAGCGGCCTCCACAGATACGCAGTATTTT.

This chain uses TRBV29-1 with TRBJ2-5; 9 positions agree with TRBD2. Germline CDR1 and CDR2: SQVTM and ANQGSEA. CDR3 length: 15 amino acids. Germline trimming cut 3 bases from V and 5 bases from J; bases unmatched to any gene: 10. CDR3 protein: CSVETTSGLRETQYF. DNA for the CDR3: TGCAGCGTTGAGACTACTAGCGGGCTCCGGGAGACCCAGTACTTC. The variable domain in full, completed from reference TRBV29-1 and TRBJ2-5, reads SAVISQKPSRDICQRGTSLTIQCQVDSQVTMMFWYRQQPGQSLTLIATANQGSEATYESGFVIDKFPISRPNLTFSTLTVSNMSPEDSSIYLCSVETTSGLRETQYFGPGTRLLVL.

The genes are TRBV27 and TRBJ1-5; 7 bases agree with TRBD1. The CDR3 runs to 14 residues. In germline, CDR1 is MNHEY, CDR2 SMNVEV (reference sequence). V shed 4 bases, J shed 6 bases, and the junction held 6 bases outside the gene matches. CDR3 bases: TGTGCCAGCAGTTCGGACAGGAGGGCTCAGCCCCAGCATTTT. It is translated as CASSSDRRAQPQHF.